These 31 T cell receptor beta chains were sequenced from one sample in a study of blood T cells in healthy people across ages. Then a second PCR, running roughly 6 to 12 cycles, was carried out with a sample-barcoded 5' primer and a J-beta primer mix. Each CDR3 protein is one row after TCRdb ran MiXCR on the 5' RACE reads. The sample carries about 1 million distinct CDR3 sequences, around 27% recorded once. These data were likewise used in another study, on T cells of mothers and their children.

The material sequenced was blood. These receptors were obtained from a girl aged 2-10 years in good health.

There are a few counts of this clonotype. This sequence joins TRBV7-9 and TRBJ2-5; no clear D. This CDR3 has 14 amino acids. With 2 bases removed from V and 2 bases from J, the gap between germline ends came to 9 bases. Germline-derived CDR1 and CDR2 are SEHNR and FQNEAQ (reference sequence). CDR3 protein: CASSLSPQQETQYF. For the CDR3, the DNA is TGTGCCAGCAGCTTAAGTCCTCAGCAAGAGACCCAGTACTTC.

This clonotype appeared a few times. The chain employs TRBV14 and TRBJ2-1; 10 bases match TRBD2. The junction had 10 bases not matched to a gene; V was cut back by 0 bases and J by 8 bases. Germline V gene lookup returns CDR1 SGHDN and CDR2 FVKESK. This CDR3 has 17 amino acids. In DNA form, the CDR3 reads TGTGCCAGCAGCCAAGATTCTAGCGGGAGTAGAGTCGATGAGCAGTTCTTC. Protein: CASSQDSSGSRVDEQFF.

V gene TRBV7-2 combines with J gene TRBJ2-5; 11 bases map to TRBD2. The CDR3 runs to 14 residues. With V trimmed by 10 bases and J by 5 bases, 9 bases remained unmatched. Per the germline V gene, CDR1 is SGHTA and CDR2 is FQGNSA. CDR3 residues: CATGTSGLRETQYF. CDR3 sequence (DNA): TGTGCCACCGGGACTAGCGGATTAAGGGAGACCCAGTACTTC.

The chain employs TRBV4-2 and TRBJ2-1; 7 nucleotides align to TRBD2. The DNA end is a closer match to TRBJ2-7, so the J assignment may be wrong. This CDR3 contains 16 residues. The V gene's germline CDR1 is LGHNA and CDR2 YNFKEQ. CDR3 region: CASSPQWLAENYEQYF. DNA of the CDR3: TGTGCCAGCAGCCCTCAGTGGCTAGCGGAAAACTACGAGCAGTACTTC.

This clonotype was seen a few times. The chain has TRBV4-1 and TRBJ2-7, with D possibly matching TRBD1 (6 bases). The CDR3 is 11 amino acids. V lost 6 bases and J 11 bases, leaving 14 bases between the germline ends. Germline assignment: CDR1 MGHRA and CDR2 YSYEKL. The CDR3: CASRAGEREYF. Here the CDR3 DNA reads TGCGCCAGCAGAGCAGGGGAGAGGGAGTACTTC.

J is TRBJ2-2 and V is TRBV19; D gene ambiguous. V was trimmed by 2 bases and J by 5 bases, leaving 9 bases between them. Germline-derived CDR1 and CDR2 are LNHDA and SQIVND (reference sequence). The CDR3 loop spans 14 amino acids. The CDR3 bases are TGTGCCAGTAGTATATATACGGTAACCGGGGAGCTGTTTTTT. Residues: CASSIYTVTGELFF.

There are a few counts of this clonotype. This sequence joins TRBV12-3 or TRBV12-4 and TRBJ1-1, with D unclear. Trimming took off 5 bases at V and 1 base at J, with 11 bases between the two ends. The CDR3 sequence is 14 residues long. The CDR3 DNA reads as TGTGCCAGCAGTCTAATGCTGGGGAACACTGAAGCTTTCTTT. The encoded protein is CASSLMLGNTEAFF.

Details on this clonotype: One end of the junction varies from germline; a read error may be responsible. The rearrangement uses TRBV12-3 or TRBV12-4 and TRBJ2-3; 8 bases match TRBD2. CDR3 size: 17 residues. Here the CDR3 reads CASSFRASGHSADTEYF. In nucleotides, the CDR3 is TGTGCCAGCAGTTTTAGGGCTAGCGGGCACAGCGCAGATACGGAGTATTTT.

The V call is TRBV20-1, the J call TRBJ2-1, with 7 bases identical to TRBD2. Germline V CDR1 and CDR2: DFQATT, SNEGSKA (reference sequence). Trimming removed 1 base from V and 7 bases from J; junction bases left unmatched: 10. The CDR3 runs 15 residues. The CDR3: CSARAGGRAGNEQFF. The CDR3 bases are TGCAGTGCTAGAGCTGGGGGGAGGGCGGGGAATGAGCAGTTCTTC.

In DNA form, the CDR3 reads TGTGCCAGCAGCTTAAGGAGGGAGGGAACGAATCAAGAGACCCAGTACTTC. Amino acids: CASSLRREGTNQETQYF. V gene TRBV7-2 combines with J gene TRBJ2-5; 7 positions match TRBD2. Germline V lookup: CDR1 SGHTA, CDR2 FQGNSA. The CDR3 has 17 residues. J was trimmed by 2 bases and V by 2 bases; bases with no gene match: 11.

The chain links TRBV4-1 to TRBJ1-2, with D possibly matching TRBD1 (6 bases). The CDR3 sequence is 14 residues long. V was trimmed by 0 bases and J by 8 bases, leaving 13 bases between them. The germline V gene encodes CDR1 MGHRA and CDR2 YSYEKL. The DNA of the CDR3 is TGCGCCAGCAGCCAAGAATGGGCAGGGGCCGGCTACACCTTC. It is translated as CASSQEWAGAGYTF.

This chain joins TRBV7-9 and TRBJ1-6; 8 positions agree with TRBD1. The V gene end was trimmed by 5 bases and the J gene end by 8 bases; junction bases not matched to a gene: 5. Looked up from germline, CDR1 is SEHNR and CDR2 is FQNEAQ (reference sequence). The CDR3 contains 14 residues. The CDR3, as DNA: TGTGCCAGCAGCGTCGACAGGGGAGATTCACCCCTCCACTTT. Protein product: CASSVDRGDSPLHF.

V usage is TRBV12-3 or TRBV12-4 and J usage is TRBJ2-1; TRBD1 aligns across 8 bases. The CDR3 has 14 residues. V dropped 8 bases and J dropped 6; count of bases not matched to a gene: 9. CDR3: CASSTGESFNEQFF. As DNA, the CDR3 is TGTGCCAGCTCGACAGGGGAGTCTTTCAATGAGCAGTTCTTC.

About this clonotype: One junction end disagrees with the germline gene, perhaps due to a read error. The V and J genes are TRBV3-1 and TRBJ2-2, with D perhaps TRBD2 (6 bases). This CDR3 spans 15 amino acids. Germline lookup yields CDR1 LGHDT and CDR2 YNNKEL (reference sequence). The CDR3 DNA reads TGTGTCAGCAGCCAAGATGCGGGAACGGCCGGGGAGCTGTTTTTT. Residues: CVSSQDAGTAGELFF.

The chain couples TRBV27 to TRBJ2-3; TRBD2 matches 10 bases. CDR3 length: 17 residues. CDR1 is MNHEY, CDR2 SMNVEV, per germline (reference sequence). Trimming removed 1 base from V and 0 bases from J; junction bases left unmatched: 4. The CDR3 bases are TGTGCCAGCAGTTTATATAGCGGGGGGCCTAGCACAGATACGCAGTATTTT. This encodes CASSLYSGGPSTDTQYF.

This clonotype occurred a few times. CDR3 nucleotides: TGCAGCGTCCTCCTTTATGATCATACGCAGTATTTT. Translating gives CSVLLYDHTQYF. The chain has TRBV29-1 and TRBJ2-3; D call uncertain. CDR1 is SQVTM and CDR2 is ANQGSEA in the germline V gene. With 6 bases removed from V and 7 bases from J, the gap between germline ends came to 14 bases. CDR3 length: 12 amino acids.

V is TRBV5-1 and J is TRBJ2-5; D ambiguous. Matching the DNA end better, TRBJ2-1 makes the J call doubtful. The germline gives CDR1 SGHRS, CDR2 YFSETQ. CDR3 length: 13 amino acids. This CDR3 reads CASSSYASEKQFF. CDR3 bases: TGCGCCAGCAGCTCCTACGCGAGTGAAAAGCAGTTCTTC.

This clonotype was seen a few times. The chain links TRBV14 to TRBJ2-7; D tentatively reads TRBD1 or TRBD2 (5 bases each). CDR1 is SGHDN, CDR2 FVKESK, per germline. The CDR3 is made up of 14 amino acids. Deletions cut 3 bases from V and 3 bases from J, with 12 bases between. The CDR3 region is CASSQGTDNYEQYF. CDR3 nucleotides: TGTGCCAGCAGCCAGGGGACGGACAACTACGAGCAGTACTTC.

The chain combines TRBV5-5 with TRBJ1-4; D may be TRBD1 (6 bases). The CDR3 consists of 14 residues. Per germline, CDR1 SGHKS and CDR2 YYEKEE (reference sequence). V lost 1 base and J lost 7, with 11 bases in between. In nucleotides, the CDR3 is TGTGCCAGCAGCTTGAGGGACAAGGGTGAAAAACTGTTTTTT. This translates into CASSLRDKGEKLFF.

The chain couples TRBV10-3 to TRBJ2-5; tentatively, D is TRBD1 or TRBD2 (5 bases each). V shed 6 bases and J shed 3 bases, with 17 bases lying between them. Looked up from germline, CDR1 is ENHRY and CDR2 is SYGVKD. This CDR3 contains 15 residues. The CDR3 region is CAISTGTGSEETQYF. CDR3 in DNA: TGTGCCATCAGCACCGGGACCGGCAGCGAAGAGACCCAGTACTTC.

This clonotype occurred a few times. The gene calls are TRBV10-1 and TRBJ2-7; TRBD1 aligns across 9 bases. V trimming: 5 bases; J trimming: 4 bases; junction bases outside the gene matches: 12. The CDR3 is 16 residues long. Germline values: CDR1 WNHNN, CDR2 SYGVQD (reference sequence). The CDR3 bases are TGCGCCAGCAGTTTTCCATTCGGGACAGGGAGGTACGAGCAGTACTTC. Protein sequence: CASSFPFGTGRYEQYF.

This clonotype was seen once. The chain has TRBV7-2 and TRBJ2-3; TRBD2 might be the D (7 bases). V lost 5 bases and J 2 bases, leaving 26 bases between the germline ends. The CDR3 contains 19 residues. Germline V gene sequence: CDR1 SGHTA, CDR2 FQGNSA. CDR3 amino acids: CASSSRGLRGGGLTDTQYF. In nucleotides, the CDR3 is TGTGCCAGCAGCAGTAGGGGTCTTCGTGGCGGGGGCCTCACAGATACGCAGTATTTT.

With regard to this clonotype: Germline and junction disagree at one end, which may indicate a read error. The chain links TRBV12-3 or TRBV12-4 to TRBJ1-6, with D uncertain. The CDR3 runs 14 residues. The CDR3 is CASTPTPGGSPLHF. CDR3 sequence (DNA): TGCGCCAGCACCCCGACCCCGGGTGGTTCACCCCTCCACTTT.

The V and J genes are TRBV20-1 and TRBJ2-5; 7 positions match TRBD1. Germline V CDR1 and CDR2: DFQATT, SNEGSKA (reference sequence). The ends lost 6 bases at V and 1 base at J; junction bases unmatched: 8. This CDR3 is built from 14 residues. CDR3 sequence: CSATLTGLQETQYF. The CDR3 bases are TGCAGTGCAACCCTGACAGGGCTCCAAGAGACCCAGTACTTC.

In its sample, this clonotype was seen a few times. The chain carries TRBV27 and TRBJ2-1; TRBD2 matches at 7 bases. V gave up 4 bases and J gave up 8 bases; unmatched junction bases: 11. Germline V gives CDR1 MNHEY, CDR2 SMNVEV (reference sequence). The CDR3 has 15 amino acids. The CDR3 coding sequence is TGTGCCAGCAGTTCCGTAGGACTAGGTAGCCATGAGCAGTTCTTC. Translation gives CASSSVGLGSHEQFF.

The rearrangement uses TRBV7-8 and TRBJ2-7; maybe TRBD1 (5 bases). This CDR3 comprises 14 residues. Between the trimmed V and J ends, which lost 1 base and 3 bases, there was a span of 10 bases. Germline CDR1 reads SGHVS; CDR2 reads FQNEAQ. The CDR3 protein is CASSLENRLYEQYF. DNA for the CDR3: TGTGCCAGCAGCTTAGAGAACAGGCTCTACGAGCAGTACTTC.

This clonotype was found a few times. This sequence joins TRBV6-6 and TRBJ2-3; 9 nucleotides match TRBD2. This CDR3 has 11 amino acids. The V segment lost 6 bases and the J segment 14 bases; nucleotides outside the gene matches: 6. Per germline, CDR1 MNHNY and CDR2 SVGAGI (reference sequence). CDR3 nucleotide sequence: TGTGCCAGCAGATCAATAGCGGGAGTGTATTTT. It is translated as CASRSIAGVYF.

V gene TRBV9 combines with J gene TRBJ2-5; D gene ambiguous. Near its end, the DNA agrees better with TRBJ2-7, so the J call may be wrong. Germline V gene data show CDR1 as SGDLS and CDR2 as YYNGEE. The CDR3 is made up of 14 amino acids. CDR3 sequence reads: CASSVGTVSYEQYF. CDR3 DNA sequence: TGTGCCAGCAGCGTAGGTACGGTCTCCTACGAGCAGTACTTC.

This clonotype was detected only a few times. The J gene is TRBJ1-3, the V gene TRBV6-6, with D possibly being TRBD1 (5 bases). The CDR3 has 15 residues. Per germline, CDR1 MNHNY and CDR2 SVGAGI (reference sequence). Trimming removed 7 bases at V and 0 bases at J, with 13 bases between. The CDR3 loop is CASKGTSPSGNTIYF. In DNA, the CDR3 is TGTGCCAGCAAAGGGACTTCTCCCTCTGGAAACACCATATATTTT.

The rearrangement links TRBV20-1 to TRBJ2-7; the match to TRBD1 covers 8 bases. The length of the CDR3 is 15 residues. Germline loops: CDR1 DFQATT, CDR2 SNEGSKA (reference sequence). V was pared by 0 bases and J by 3 bases, with 7 bases of the junction left unmatched. CDR3 DNA sequence: TGCAGTGCTAGAGATCTCAAGGGACAGGTCTACGAGCAGTACTTC. Encoded protein: CSARDLKGQVYEQYF.

This clonotype was detected a few times. CDR3 nucleotide sequence: TGTGCCAGCAGCCAAGTTACAGGACACTATGGCTACACCTTC. The encoded protein is CASSQVTGHYGYTF. The chain carries TRBV3-1 and TRBJ1-2, with D possibly being TRBD1 (5 bases). The CDR3 runs 14 residues. Germline V gives CDR1 LGHDT, CDR2 YNNKEL (reference sequence). V dropped 1 base and J dropped 3 bases, with 9 bases sitting between them.